This T cell receptor (beta chain) was sequenced for a study of blood T cell repertoires in COVID-19. Study details: PBMCs, B-cell-depleted T cells, or T cells provided the cDNA or gDNA that made up the material.

The V gene end was trimmed by 3 bases and the J gene end by 4 bases; junction bases not matched to a gene: 6. The CDR3 spans 15 residues. Germline CDR1 KGHSH, CDR2 LQKENI. Data came from immunoSEQ multiplex PCR; TCRdb stores just in-frame clones and leaves some out. The table has some 200,000 clones, about 87% seen once. Sequenced input: peripheral blood. The rearrangement links TRBV18 to TRBJ1-3, with TRBD1 matching 7 bases. The TCR originated in a man aged 35-49 years with active or convalescent COVID-19. In nucleotides, the CDR3 is TGTGCCAGCTCACCGTCGGGACAGACGGGAAACACCATATATTTT. It specifies CASSPSGQTGNTIYF.